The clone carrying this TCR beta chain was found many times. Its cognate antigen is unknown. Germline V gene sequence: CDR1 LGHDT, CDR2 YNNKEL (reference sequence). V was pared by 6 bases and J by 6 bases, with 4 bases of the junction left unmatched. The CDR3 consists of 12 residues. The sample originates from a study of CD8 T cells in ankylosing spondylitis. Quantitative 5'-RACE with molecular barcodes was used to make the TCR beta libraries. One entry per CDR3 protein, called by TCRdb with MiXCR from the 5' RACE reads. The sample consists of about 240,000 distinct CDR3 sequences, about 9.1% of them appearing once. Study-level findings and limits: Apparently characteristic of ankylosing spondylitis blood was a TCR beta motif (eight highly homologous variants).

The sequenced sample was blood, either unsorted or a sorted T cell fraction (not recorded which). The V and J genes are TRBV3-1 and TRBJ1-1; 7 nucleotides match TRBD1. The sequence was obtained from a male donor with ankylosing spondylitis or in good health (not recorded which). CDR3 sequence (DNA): TGTGCCAGCAGTCGACAGGGCGCTGAAGCTTTCTTT. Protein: CASSRQGAEAFF.